The present T cell receptor beta chain was sequenced within a study of vaccination and CD4 T cells after COVID-19. Study in general: A median of around 70 days (range 14 to 241) separated dose two from the taking of post-vaccine samples. Study-level findings and limits: It was observed that, in convalescent patients, a median 86.3% of reactive clones arose only post-vaccination.

Once obtained from cultured CD4+ T cells, the DNA was sequenced using the Oncomine TCR Beta short-read assay. From CD4+ T cells that had been cultured, genomic DNA was extracted. TCRdb ran MiXCR on the PCR reads and lists one entry per CDR3 protein. The sample has around 20,000 distinct CDR3 sequences, roughly 40% seen once. The length of the CDR3 is 14 residues. Trimming at V came to 6 bases and at J to 9 bases, leaving 9 bases not matched to a gene. Germline CDR1 MNHNS, CDR2 SASEGT. Treatment: roughly ten-day PBMC culture with coronavirus spike peptide pools or control peptides (ViraFEST assay). This clonotype was detected only a few times. Its antigen is not known.

The receptor was isolated from a human donor who had recovered from COVID-19. The chain has TRBV6-1 and TRBJ1-5; TRBD1 matches 9 bases. The sample in question was CD4+ T cells from blood, cultured in vitro, obtained after SARS-CoV-2 vaccination. Written as DNA, the CDR3 is TGTGCCAGCAGGGCACAGGGGGCATCGCGGCCCCAGCATTTT. Its protein product is CASRAQGASRPQHF.